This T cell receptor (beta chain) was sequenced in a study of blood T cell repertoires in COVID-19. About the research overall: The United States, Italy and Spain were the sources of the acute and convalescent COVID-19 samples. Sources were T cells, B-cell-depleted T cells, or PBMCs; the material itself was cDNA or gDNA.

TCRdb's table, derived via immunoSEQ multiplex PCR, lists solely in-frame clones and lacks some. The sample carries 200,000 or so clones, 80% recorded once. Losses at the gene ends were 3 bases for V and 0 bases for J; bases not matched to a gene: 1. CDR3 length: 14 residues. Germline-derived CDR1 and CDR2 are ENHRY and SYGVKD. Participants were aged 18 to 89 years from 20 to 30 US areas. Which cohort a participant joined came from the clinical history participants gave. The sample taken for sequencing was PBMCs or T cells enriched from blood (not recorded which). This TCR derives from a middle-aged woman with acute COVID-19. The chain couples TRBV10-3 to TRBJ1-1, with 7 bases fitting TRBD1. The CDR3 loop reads CAISEGTVNTEAFF. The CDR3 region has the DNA TGTGCCATCAGTGAAGGGACAGTGAACACTGAAGCTTTCTTT.